The following is a TCR beta chain sequence with its context. Its antigen remains unknown. Libraries were prepared by immunoSEQ multiplex PCR; TCRdb keeps only in-frame clonotypes and omits some of them. Seen here are 35,000 to 50,000 clones, approximately 90% observed once, and the top ten hold about 3.9%. Indicated time point: week 23, last vaccination. It was 300 ug of mutant IDH1 20-mer peptide that made up each vaccine dose, given with topical imiquimod. The J segment lost 2 bases and the V segment lost 0 bases, leaving 0 bases of the junction unmatched. Germline CDR1 is SGHRS and CDR2 is YFSETQ. CDR3 size: 14 residues. This specimen comes from a study of a mutant IDH1 vaccine in newly diagnosed glioma.

The receptor was derived from a man aged 50 to 60 with glioma. Specimen: PBMCs, collected from a glioma patient whose treatment included an IDH1 peptide vaccine. This rearrangement joins TRBV5-1 to TRBJ2-7, with 9 bases that match TRBD2. CDR3 bases: TGCGCCAGCAGCTTGGCTAGCGGGGCCTACGAGCAGTACTTC. The encoded protein is CASSLASGAYEQYF.